This TCR beta chain was sequenced for a study of technical replicates of blood from a handful of donors. The table came from immunoSEQ multiplex PCR; TCRdb's copy has only in-frame clones and leaves some out. The sample lists tens of thousands of clones; 90% were seen once. The junction had 2 bases not matched to a gene; V was cut back by 3 bases and J by 5 bases. This CDR3 contains 15 residues. CDR1 is SEHNR, CDR2 FQNEAQ, per germline (reference sequence). The J gene is TRBJ2-2, the V gene TRBV7-9; TRBD2 matches 11 bases. This clonotype was obtained from a human donor in good health. Some clones in this sample may be carry-over from other donors' samples. The sample was PBMCs. CDR3 residues: CASSFVAGGTGELFF. The CDR3 DNA reads TGTGCCAGCAGCTTCGTAGCGGGAGGGACCGGGGAGCTGTTTTTT.